The subject of this entry is one TCR beta chain. Its antigen is undetermined. This sample was taken from a study of a mutant IDH1 vaccine in newly diagnosed glioma. Study as a whole: Scheduled for weeks 1, 3, 5, 7, 11, 15, 19 and 23, eight vaccinations were given to patients. The initiation of vaccination occurred 4-6 weeks after radiotherapy alone, or with temozolomide cycles.

Findings of the study overall: Pseudoprogression apparently lacked any relation to changes in top peripheral T cell clonotypes. Vaccine-induced responses were seen in approximately 93% of patients, spanning several MHC alleles.

Time point meaning: week 5, during vaccination. Vaccination comprised doses that each held 300 ug of mutant IDH1 20-mer peptide, plus topical imiquimod. Generated by immunoSEQ multiplex PCR, the TCRdb table keeps only in-frame clones and is missing some. The data contain some 55,000 clones, 75% to 90% of them seen just once; the ten biggest clones take up 4.6%. Sequenced here: PBMCs, sampled from a glioma patient whose treatment included an IDH1 peptide vaccine. The source is a woman aged 35 to 49 with glioma.

This CDR3 reads CASSLFPRGRFYEQYF. The CDR3 DNA sequence: TGTGCCAGCAGCTTGTTCCCCAGGGGGCGATTCTACGAGCAGTACTTC. The V and J genes are TRBV5-4 and TRBJ2-7, with TRBD1 identical over 8 bases. J gave up 3 bases and V 1 base, and 9 bases lay outside the gene matches. The V gene's germline CDR1 is SGHNT and CDR2 YYREEE (reference sequence). The CDR3 is made up of 16 amino acids.